Given below is one T cell receptor beta chain in context. Data came from immunoSEQ multiplex PCR; TCRdb stores just in-frame clones and leaves some out. The top ten hold 1.1% of the sample, which has about 380,000 clones, 81% seen once. This record comes from a study of blood T cell repertoires in COVID-19. Study context: Italy, Spain and the United States were the sources of the convalescent and acute COVID-19 samples.

The sequence came from a human donor with acute or convalescent COVID-19. The donor label of this sample is uncertain. The sample comprised peripheral blood.

In nucleotides, the CDR3 is TGTGCCAGCAGCTTACAGGTTAATTCACCCCTCCACTTT. As protein: CASSLQVNSPLHF. This chain connects TRBV11-3 to TRBJ1-6, with no clear D. Germline V gives CDR1 SGHNT, CDR2 YENEEA. V was shortened by 2 bases and J by 6 bases, with 5 bases between the two germline ends. There are 13 residues in the CDR3.